The 27 T cell receptor beta chains below come from one sample, sequenced in a study of response to subunit inactivated influenza vaccine. MiXCR was run by TCRdb on the RT-PCR reads, yielding one entry per CDR3 protein. The sample holds hundreds of thousands of distinct CDR3 sequences, 7.6% seen once. This specimen consisted of PBMCs from blood, obtained less than 30 months after vaccination. All receptors come from a man between 50 and 75 years old who received an inactivated influenza vaccine.

The CDR3 region has the DNA TGTGCCAGCAGCCAAGCTAAACAGGGGAGTGAAGAGACCCAGTACTTC. It is translated as CASSQAKQGSEETQYF. The V gene is TRBV4-2, the J gene TRBJ2-5, with TRBD1 identical over 7 bases. This CDR3 is built from 16 residues. Germline trimming cut 1 base from V and 3 bases from J; bases unmatched to any gene: 8. Germline V gene lookup returns CDR1 LGHNA and CDR2 YNFKEQ.

This rearrangement joins TRBV6-4 to TRBJ2-7; 10 bases agree with TRBD2. Per germline, CDR1 MRHNA and CDR2 SNTAGT. V dropped 4 bases and J dropped 4; count of bases not matched to a gene: 10. The CDR3 spans 16 residues. CDR3 DNA sequence: TGTGCCAGCAGTGGGGCAGCGGGGGGGTTTACGTACGAGCAGTACTTC. It specifies CASSGAAGGFTYEQYF.

This clonotype was picked up many times. The chain carries TRBV7-8 and TRBJ1-2; perhaps TRBD1 as D (5 bases). Trimming took 2 bases from V and 0 from J, leaving 10 bases between them. CDR3 size: 15 residues. Germline CDR1 SGHVS, CDR2 FQNEAQ. The CDR3 sequence: CASSLSRGPNYGYTF. CDR3 DNA sequence: TGTGCCAGCAGCTTATCCCGGGGCCCTAACTATGGCTACACCTTC.

This clonotype occurred a few times. The chain is built from TRBV5-1 and TRBJ2-7; maybe TRBD2 (6 bases). Trimming took 6 bases from V and 2 from J, leaving 12 bases between them. The CDR3 sequence is 13 residues long. Germline V gene lookup returns CDR1 SGHRS and CDR2 YFSETQ. The CDR3 DNA follows: TGCGCCAGCACGCGGGACGGAGCCTACGAGCAGTACTTC. It encodes CASTRDGAYEQYF. The variable domain in full, with the rest retrieved from reference TRBV5-1 and TRBJ2-7, is KAGVTQTPRYLIKTRGQQVTLSCSPISGHRSVSWYQQTPGQGLQFLFEYFSETQRNKGNFPGRFSGRQFSNSRSEMNVSTLELGDSALYLCASTRDGAYEQYFGPGTRLTVT.

This clonotype was seen a handful of times. This chain connects TRBV20-1 to TRBJ1-1; D gene uncertain. The V gene's germline CDR1 is DFQATT and CDR2 SNEGSKA (reference sequence). The CDR3 consists of 15 residues. Trimming left V 3 bases short and J 0 bases short, with 14 bases between. CDR3: CSASSRRHLNTEAFF. The CDR3 coding sequence is TGCAGTGCTAGCTCTCGTAGACACCTGAACACTGAAGCTTTCTTT.

This clonotype has only a few counts. V usage is TRBV2 and J usage is TRBJ2-7; 7 bases fit TRBD1. Losses at the gene ends were 5 bases for V and 3 bases for J; bases not matched to a gene: 7. Looked up from germline, CDR1 is SNHLY and CDR2 is FYNNEI. This CDR3 has 14 residues. CDR3 sequence reads: CASSTGAVNYEQYF. The CDR3 bases are TGTGCCAGCAGTACAGGGGCTGTGAACTACGAGCAGTACTTC.

In its sample, this clonotype was seen many times. The V call is TRBV5-5, the J call TRBJ1-6, with D hard to call. Between the trimmed V and J ends, which lost 4 bases and 8 bases, there was a span of 10 bases. The germline V gene encodes CDR1 SGHKS and CDR2 YYEKEE (reference sequence). The length of the CDR3 is 13 residues. The CDR3 DNA is TGTGCCAGCAGCCGCCAACCAGATTCACCCCTCCACTTT. Protein: CASSRQPDSPLHF.

This clonotype was counted between two and nine times. The chain has TRBV20-1 and TRBJ2-3, with D uncertain. Germline V gives CDR1 DFQATT, CDR2 SNEGSKA (reference sequence). The CDR3 has 16 amino acids. The V gene lost 1 base and the J gene lost 4 bases, with 18 bases spanning the gap. CDR3 sequence reads: CSARAHLPTAPDTQYF. CDR3 in DNA: TGCAGTGCTAGAGCGCACCTCCCGACGGCACCAGATACGCAGTATTTT.

The chain has TRBV4-2 and TRBJ2-7, with D unclear. Germline CDR1 LGHNA, CDR2 YNFKEQ. This CDR3 comprises 15 residues. Trimming took 0 bases from V and 2 from J, leaving 11 bases between them. The CDR3 here is CASSQDVLEAYEQYF. CDR3 nucleotides: TGTGCCAGCAGCCAAGATGTCCTAGAAGCCTACGAGCAGTACTTC.

This clonotype was detected many times. The chain joins TRBV12-3 or TRBV12-4 to TRBJ2-2, with 9 nucleotides matching TRBD1. The CDR3 is 16 amino acids. With 6 bases clipped from V and 6 bases from J, the junction kept 11 bases outside the gene matches. The CDR3 sequence: CASRKPGTGIPGELFF. CDR3 DNA: TGTGCCAGCAGAAAACCCGGGACAGGGATTCCCGGGGAGCTGTTTTTT.

The rearrangement joins TRBV10-1 to TRBJ2-3; no clear D. The CDR3 length is 14 residues. Per germline, CDR1 WNHNN and CDR2 SYGVQD (reference sequence). Trimming shortened V by 2 bases and J by 2 bases, and 8 bases separated the two germline ends. The CDR3 nucleotides are TGCGCCAGCAGTGAGACTTCATTCACAGATACGCAGTATTTT. Its translation is CASSETSFTDTQYF.

In its sample, this clonotype was seen a few times. The chain joins TRBV29-1 to TRBJ2-1; 7 bases map to TRBD2. The CDR3 extends over 15 amino acids. J lost 0 bases, V lost 3 bases, and 5 bases had no gene match. CDR1 and CDR2 from the germline V gene are SQVTM and ANQGSEA. CDR3 loop: CSVDSGKSSYNEQFF. Here the CDR3 DNA reads TGCAGCGTTGACAGCGGGAAGAGCTCCTACAATGAGCAGTTCTTC.

This clonotype was recorded a few times. The V gene is TRBV20-1, the J gene TRBJ2-7, with D perhaps matching TRBD1 (5 bases). This CDR3 spans 13 amino acids. The V and J ends lost 3 bases and 2 bases respectively, with 11 bases between them. CDR1 is DFQATT, CDR2 SNEGSKA, per germline (reference sequence). Written as DNA, the CDR3 is TGCAGTGCTAGTCCCGGACACACCTACGAGCAGTACTTC. Its protein product is CSASPGHTYEQYF.

The gene calls are TRBV6-5 and TRBJ2-7; D is unclear. Germline V CDR1 and CDR2: MNHEY, SVGAGI. V dropped 0 bases and J dropped 3 bases, with 15 bases sitting between them. The CDR3 runs 16 residues. CDR3 coding DNA: TGTGCCAGCAGTTACTCGCTCTGGCTGAGCTACTACGAGCAGTACTTC. It is translated as CASSYSLWLSYYEQYF.

This chain joins TRBV7-3 and TRBJ2-2, with D possibly being TRBD2 (7 bases). The germline gives CDR1 SGHTA, CDR2 FQGTGA. V gave up 4 bases and J gave up 4 bases, with 13 bases separating them. The CDR3 has 15 residues. CDR3 sequence: CASSSQGGGTGELFF. CDR3 bases: TGTGCCAGCAGCTCACAGGGAGGGGGCACCGGGGAGCTGTTTTTT. Combining the CDR3 with reference TRBV7-3 and TRBJ2-2 gives the whole variable domain GAGVSQTPSNKVTEKGKYVELRCDPISGHTALYWYRQSLGQGPEFLIYFQGTGAADDSGLPNDRFFAVRPEGSVSTLKIQRTERGDSAVYLCASSSQGGGTGELFFGEGSRLTVL.

This chain uses TRBV2 with TRBJ2-2; D unresolved. The V and J ends lost 6 bases and 2 bases respectively, with 4 bases between them. CDR1 is SNHLY and CDR2 is FYNNEI in the germline V gene. There are 12 residues in the CDR3. DNA for the CDR3: TGTGCCAGCAGGGGAAACACCGGGGAGCTGTTTTTT. Translation gives CASRGNTGELFF.

This clonotype has a count of ten or more. The rearrangement links TRBV11-2 to TRBJ2-2; possible D gene TRBD2, 6 bases. Germline-derived CDR1 and CDR2 are SGHAT and FQNNGV. V was pared by 2 bases and J by 3 bases, with 22 bases between. The CDR3 has 19 amino acids. The CDR3 coding sequence is TGTGCCAGCAGCTTATTACCGGGACTCAGAACGGGTCACACCGGGGAGCTGTTTTTT. Translation gives CASSLLPGLRTGHTGELFF. Filled out from reference TRBV11-2 and TRBJ2-2, the complete variable domain reads EAGVAQSPRYKIIEKRQSVAFWCNPISGHATLYWYQQILGQGPKLLIQFQNNGVVDDSQLPKDRFSAERLKGVDSTLKIQPAKLEDSAVYLCASSLLPGLRTGHTGELFFGEGSRLTVL.

This rearrangement joins TRBV5-1 to TRBJ2-1; 8 bases agree with TRBD1. The CDR3 has 18 amino acids. The germline gives CDR1 SGHRS, CDR2 YFSETQ. After removal of 2 bases from V and 0 bases from J, the junction contained 10 bases not matched to a gene. Written as DNA, the CDR3 is TGCGCCAGCAGCTTTTTGGCAGGGGGCCCGAGCTCCTACAATGAGCAGTTCTTC. It codes for CASSFLAGGPSSYNEQFF.

This clonotype was counted ten times or more. V gene TRBV6-2 or TRBV6-3 combines with J gene TRBJ2-1, with 7 bases aligning to TRBD1. The CDR3 consists of 16 residues. Losses at the gene ends were 2 bases for V and 7 bases for J; bases not matched to a gene: 11. CDR1 is MNHEY and CDR2 is SVGEGT in the germline V gene. The CDR3, as DNA: TGTGCCAGCAGTTACAGCATAGGGGGCTTACGGAATGAGCAGTTCTTC. This encodes CASSYSIGGLRNEQFF.

This clonotype has just a few counts. The chain is built from TRBV4-1 and TRBJ2-1, with D perhaps TRBD2 (6 bases). V was trimmed by 2 bases and J by 4 bases, leaving 12 bases between them. The CDR3 has 15 residues. Looked up from germline, CDR1 is MGHRA and CDR2 is YSYEKL. The CDR3 bases are TGCGCCAGCAGCCAACGGCCGGGACTGTACAATGAGCAGTTCTTC. It translates to CASSQRPGLYNEQFF.

V usage is TRBV19 and J usage is TRBJ2-1; D call uncertain. Germline lookup yields CDR1 LNHDA and CDR2 SQIVND (reference sequence). Trimming shortened V by 9 bases and J by 0 bases, and 9 bases separated the two germline ends. This CDR3 is 13 amino acids long. DNA for the CDR3: TGTGCCAGCGGTTCAAGCTCCTACAATGAGCAGTTCTTC. Protein product: CASGSSSYNEQFF.

Ten or more counts support this clonotype. CDR3 coding DNA: TGTGCCAGCAGCTTAGTACCAGGAAGTTATGGTGAAAAACTGTTTTTT. Protein product: CASSLVPGSYGEKLFF. The chain employs TRBV7-2 and TRBJ1-4; D is undetermined. CDR1 and CDR2 from the germline V gene are SGHTA and FQGNSA. The CDR3 consists of 16 residues. Trimming took 1 base from V and 7 from J, leaving 16 bases between them.

This clonotype showed up just a few times. The gene calls are TRBV5-1 and TRBJ2-1, with D tentatively TRBD1 (6 bases). The CDR3 loop spans 13 amino acids. Trimming took off 2 bases at V and 7 bases at J, with 10 bases between the two ends. Germline CDR1 SGHRS, CDR2 YFSETQ. The CDR3 DNA follows: TGCGCCAGCAGCTTACCAGGGGTGAATGAGCAGTTCTTC. This codes for CASSLPGVNEQFF.

This clonotype appeared many times. This chain uses TRBV20-1 with TRBJ2-7; D perhaps matches TRBD2 (5 bases). V lost 1 base and J lost 0, with 22 bases in between. Germline loops: CDR1 DFQATT, CDR2 SNEGSKA (reference sequence). The CDR3 covers 18 residues. CDR3 in amino acids: CSARGSGRSMGSSYEQYF. CDR3 DNA sequence: TGCAGTGCTAGAGGGAGTGGCCGTTCCATGGGGAGCTCCTACGAGCAGTACTTC.

The chain couples TRBV4-1 to TRBJ2-7, with 9 nucleotides matching TRBD2. This CDR3 spans 16 amino acids. Per the germline V gene, CDR1 is MGHRA and CDR2 is YSYEKL. V shed 0 bases and J 2 bases; nucleotides not matched to a gene: 5. DNA for the CDR3: TGCGCCAGCAGCCAAGAAGGACTAGCGCTTACCTACGAGCAGTACTTC. It codes for CASSQEGLALTYEQYF.

The table lists this clonotype with a few counts. V gene TRBV6-4 combines with J gene TRBJ2-7; 14 nucleotides align to TRBD2. There are 18 residues in the CDR3. Trimming took 6 bases from V and 4 from J; bases not matched to a gene: 14. CDR1 and CDR2 from the germline V gene are MRHNA and SNTAGT. CDR3 sequence (DNA): TGTGCCAGCAGACGACTAGCGGGAGGGCCGCGGGGGCGATACGAGCAGTACTTC. It yields the protein CASRRLAGGPRGRYEQYF.

The V and J genes are TRBV5-4 and TRBJ2-3, with TRBD2 matching 7 bases. CDR3 length: 12 residues. V gave up 6 bases and J gave up 7 bases; unmatched junction bases: 5. Germline V gene data show CDR1 as SGHNT and CDR2 as YYREEE (reference sequence). CDR3 sequence: CASMGGTNTQYF. The CDR3 nucleotides are TGTGCCAGCATGGGGGGGACGAATACGCAGTATTTT. Supplemented by reference TRBV5-4 and TRBJ2-3, the full variable domain reads ETGVTQSPTHLIKTRGQQVTLRCSSQSGHNTVSWYQQALGQGPQFIFQYYREEENGRGNFPPRFSGLQFPNYSSELNVNALELDDSALYLCASMGGTNTQYFGPGTRLTVL.